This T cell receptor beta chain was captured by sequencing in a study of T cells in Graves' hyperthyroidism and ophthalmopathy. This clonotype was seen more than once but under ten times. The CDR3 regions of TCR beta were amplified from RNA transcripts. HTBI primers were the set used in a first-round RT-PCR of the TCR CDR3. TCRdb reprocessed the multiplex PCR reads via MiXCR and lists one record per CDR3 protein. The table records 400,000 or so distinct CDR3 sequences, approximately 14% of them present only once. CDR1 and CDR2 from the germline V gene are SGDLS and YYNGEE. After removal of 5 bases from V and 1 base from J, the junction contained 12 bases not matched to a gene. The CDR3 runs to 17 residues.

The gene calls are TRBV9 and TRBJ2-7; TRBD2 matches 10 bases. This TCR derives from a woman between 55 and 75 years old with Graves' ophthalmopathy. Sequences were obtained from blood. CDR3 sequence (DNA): TGTGCCAGCAGTGGGAGGGATGGGACTAGCGTGTCCTACGAGCAGTACTTC. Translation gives CASSGRDGTSVSYEQYF.